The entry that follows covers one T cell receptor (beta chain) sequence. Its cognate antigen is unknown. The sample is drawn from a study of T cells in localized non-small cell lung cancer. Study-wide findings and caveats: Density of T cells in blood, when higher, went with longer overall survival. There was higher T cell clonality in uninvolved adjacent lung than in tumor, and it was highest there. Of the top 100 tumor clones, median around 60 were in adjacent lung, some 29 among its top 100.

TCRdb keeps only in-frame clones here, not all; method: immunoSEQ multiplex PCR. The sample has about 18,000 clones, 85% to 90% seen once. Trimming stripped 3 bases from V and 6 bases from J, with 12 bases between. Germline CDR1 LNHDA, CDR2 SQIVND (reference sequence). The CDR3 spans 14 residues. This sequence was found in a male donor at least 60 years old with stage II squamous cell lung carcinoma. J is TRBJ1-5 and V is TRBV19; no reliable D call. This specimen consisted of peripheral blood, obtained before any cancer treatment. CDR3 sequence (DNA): TGTGCCAGTAGTATCGGAGGAGGCTTTCAGCCCCAGCATTTT. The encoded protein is CASSIGGGFQPQHF.